The next 8 T cell receptor beta chains were all read from a single sample in a study of T cell repertoires in cytomegalovirus infection. MiXCR was run by TCRdb on the reads, yielding one entry per CDR3 protein. The sample records approximately 500,000 distinct CDR3 sequences, approximately 10% being singletons. Sequenced: PBMCs. The origin of the receptors is a human donor in good health (CMV status not recorded). Some clones in this sample may be carry-over from other donors' samples.

The chain links TRBV29-1 to TRBJ1-1; D is perhaps TRBD1 (5 bases). Trimming stripped 3 bases from V and 3 bases from J, with 11 bases between. The CDR3 spans 13 residues. Germline V lookup: CDR1 SQVTM, CDR2 ANQGSEA. CDR3 nucleotide sequence: TGCAGCGTTGAGGGGCGAAAAGACACTGAAGCTTTCTTT. Its translation is CSVEGRKDTEAFF.

This clonotype was seen ten or more times. This sequence joins TRBV7-9 and TRBJ2-7; 10 bases line up with TRBD2. V shed 2 bases and J 2 bases; nucleotides not matched to a gene: 3. In germline, CDR1 is SEHNR, CDR2 FQNEAQ (reference sequence). This CDR3 comprises 15 residues. The CDR3 bases are TGTGCCAGCAGCTTATCAACTAGCGGGGCCTACGAGCAGTACTTC. It codes for CASSLSTSGAYEQYF.

This clonotype was counted ten times or more. The rearrangement uses TRBV7-9 and TRBJ2-5, with 7 nucleotides matching TRBD2. The V segment lost 5 bases and the J segment 4 bases; nucleotides outside the gene matches: 7. This CDR3 spans 14 amino acids. CDR1 and CDR2 from the germline V gene are SEHNR and FQNEAQ (reference sequence). CDR3 amino acids: CASSRGRGIETQYF. CDR3 coding DNA: TGTGCCAGCAGCCGAGGGAGGGGCATAGAGACCCAGTACTTC.

This clonotype was seen many times. The rearrangement joins TRBV7-3 to TRBJ1-2, with D maybe TRBD1 (6 bases). This CDR3 is built from 14 residues. V was pared by 5 bases and J by 10 bases, with 20 bases between. Germline CDR1 reads SGHTA; CDR2 reads FQGTGA. The CDR3 here is CASSQSHRGVDYTF. The CDR3 DNA is TGTGCCAGCAGCCAATCACATAGGGGGGTCGACTACACCTTC.

DNA for the CDR3: TGTGCCAGCAGCTACGGGTCAGATACGCAGTATTTT. Encoded protein: CASSYGSDTQYF. This chain joins TRBV7-3 and TRBJ2-3; D gene unclear. Germline CDR1 and CDR2: SGHTA and FQGTGA. V was trimmed by 4 bases and J by 4 bases, leaving 6 bases between them. CDR3 length: 12 residues.

The chain combines TRBV29-1 with TRBJ2-5; 7 bases match TRBD1. The CDR3 is 11 residues long. Germline loops: CDR1 SQVTM, CDR2 ANQGSEA. J lost 14 bases, V lost 0 bases, and 6 bases had no gene match. CDR3 amino acids: CSVEDPGTVYF. In DNA form, the CDR3 reads TGCAGCGTTGAAGACCCCGGGACAGTTTACTTC.

The chain is built from TRBV9 and TRBJ1-4, with D tentatively TRBD1 (6 bases). Trimming left V 5 bases short and J 2 bases short, with 13 bases between. Germline CDR1 reads SGDLS; CDR2 reads YYNGEE. The CDR3 is 15 amino acids. The CDR3 spells CASRPWGPTNEKLFF. The CDR3 region has the DNA TGTGCCAGCAGACCCTGGGGGCCTACTAATGAAAAACTGTTTTTT.

This clonotype was counted at least ten times. The chain joins TRBV7-2 to TRBJ1-1; D is undetermined. The CDR3 runs 13 residues. Trimming stripped 4 bases from V and 1 base from J, with 7 bases between. Germline CDR1 SGHTA, CDR2 FQGNSA. Here the CDR3 reads CASSWVENTEAFF. CDR3 nucleotide sequence: TGTGCCAGCAGCTGGGTTGAGAACACTGAAGCTTTCTTT.